The entry below describes one T cell receptor (beta chain). Profiled with immunoSEQ multiplex PCR; TCRdb holds only in-frame clones, not every one. The profile covers about 22,000 clones, with 90% to 95% appearing a single time and around 1.3% taken by the ten largest. The CDR3 has 15 residues. V lost 3 bases and J 4 bases, leaving 14 bases between the germline ends. Germline V lookup: CDR1 SGHAT, CDR2 FQNNGV. This sample is part of a study of T cells in tumors and immune-related adverse events. The specimen comprised lymph node tissue, sampled from a patient treated with anti-PD-1 therapy. The TCR sequence derives from a female donor with metastatic renal cell carcinoma. V and J are TRBV11-2 and TRBJ2-3; tentatively, D is TRBD2 (7 bases). CDR3 DNA: TGTGCCAGCAGCTTGGGGGCTCGGGGGGCAGATACGCAGTATTTT. Protein sequence: CASSLGARGADTQYF.